Described below is a single T cell receptor (beta chain) sequence and its context. This CDR3 has 15 residues. Germline V gene lookup returns CDR1 MGHRA and CDR2 YSYEKL. V shed 3 bases and J shed 0 bases, with 12 bases lying between them. Adults between roughly 18 and 89 years of age took part from fewer than 30 US areas. Participants' reported clinical history set cohort assignment. The data belong to a study of blood T cell repertoires in COVID-19. Whole-study context: T cells, B-cell-depleted T cells, or PBMCs supplied cDNA or gDNA.

This table comes from immunoSEQ multiplex PCR, and its TCRdb copy is limited to in-frame clones, with some not included. The table lists about 270,000 clones, 75% to 90% of them singletons. This chain connects TRBV4-1 to TRBJ2-7; D might be TRBD1 (6 bases). The source material was PBMCs or T cells enriched from blood (not recorded which). This clonotype was obtained from a woman under 40 with acute COVID-19. DNA for the CDR3: TGCGCCAGCAGCCAGAGGCAGGGGAGCTCCTACGAGCAGTACTTC. Encoded protein: CASSQRQGSSYEQYF.